This T cell receptor beta chain emerged from a study of T cells expressing NK-cell markers. As for this clonotype: What it binds is not known.

The CDR3 loop spans 13 amino acids. In germline, CDR1 is KGHSH, CDR2 LQKENI. The TCR beta cDNA came from 5'RACE template switching with UMIs. TCRdb re-called the 5' RACE reads and gives one entry per CDR3 protein, without DNA. The sample includes 200,000 to 300,000 distinct CDR3 sequences. Study conclusions and caveats: Where a handful of donors were concerned, these clonotypes also led the CD3+CD56-NKG2C+ fraction. The share of CD8+ T cells held by dominant NKG2C+ clonotypes was about 1.0-7.5% in roughly 6 donors.

This sequence joins TRBV18 and TRBJ2-1; TCRdb gives TRBD1 as the D gene, but with no DNA this cannot be confirmed. What was sequenced was blood T cells: a sorted CD56 or NKG2C T cell subset, CD4+ or CD8+ T cells, or bulk PBMC T cells (not recorded which). This sequence was found in a woman aged 18 to 75 in good health. The CDR3 region is CASSPGAAGEQFF.